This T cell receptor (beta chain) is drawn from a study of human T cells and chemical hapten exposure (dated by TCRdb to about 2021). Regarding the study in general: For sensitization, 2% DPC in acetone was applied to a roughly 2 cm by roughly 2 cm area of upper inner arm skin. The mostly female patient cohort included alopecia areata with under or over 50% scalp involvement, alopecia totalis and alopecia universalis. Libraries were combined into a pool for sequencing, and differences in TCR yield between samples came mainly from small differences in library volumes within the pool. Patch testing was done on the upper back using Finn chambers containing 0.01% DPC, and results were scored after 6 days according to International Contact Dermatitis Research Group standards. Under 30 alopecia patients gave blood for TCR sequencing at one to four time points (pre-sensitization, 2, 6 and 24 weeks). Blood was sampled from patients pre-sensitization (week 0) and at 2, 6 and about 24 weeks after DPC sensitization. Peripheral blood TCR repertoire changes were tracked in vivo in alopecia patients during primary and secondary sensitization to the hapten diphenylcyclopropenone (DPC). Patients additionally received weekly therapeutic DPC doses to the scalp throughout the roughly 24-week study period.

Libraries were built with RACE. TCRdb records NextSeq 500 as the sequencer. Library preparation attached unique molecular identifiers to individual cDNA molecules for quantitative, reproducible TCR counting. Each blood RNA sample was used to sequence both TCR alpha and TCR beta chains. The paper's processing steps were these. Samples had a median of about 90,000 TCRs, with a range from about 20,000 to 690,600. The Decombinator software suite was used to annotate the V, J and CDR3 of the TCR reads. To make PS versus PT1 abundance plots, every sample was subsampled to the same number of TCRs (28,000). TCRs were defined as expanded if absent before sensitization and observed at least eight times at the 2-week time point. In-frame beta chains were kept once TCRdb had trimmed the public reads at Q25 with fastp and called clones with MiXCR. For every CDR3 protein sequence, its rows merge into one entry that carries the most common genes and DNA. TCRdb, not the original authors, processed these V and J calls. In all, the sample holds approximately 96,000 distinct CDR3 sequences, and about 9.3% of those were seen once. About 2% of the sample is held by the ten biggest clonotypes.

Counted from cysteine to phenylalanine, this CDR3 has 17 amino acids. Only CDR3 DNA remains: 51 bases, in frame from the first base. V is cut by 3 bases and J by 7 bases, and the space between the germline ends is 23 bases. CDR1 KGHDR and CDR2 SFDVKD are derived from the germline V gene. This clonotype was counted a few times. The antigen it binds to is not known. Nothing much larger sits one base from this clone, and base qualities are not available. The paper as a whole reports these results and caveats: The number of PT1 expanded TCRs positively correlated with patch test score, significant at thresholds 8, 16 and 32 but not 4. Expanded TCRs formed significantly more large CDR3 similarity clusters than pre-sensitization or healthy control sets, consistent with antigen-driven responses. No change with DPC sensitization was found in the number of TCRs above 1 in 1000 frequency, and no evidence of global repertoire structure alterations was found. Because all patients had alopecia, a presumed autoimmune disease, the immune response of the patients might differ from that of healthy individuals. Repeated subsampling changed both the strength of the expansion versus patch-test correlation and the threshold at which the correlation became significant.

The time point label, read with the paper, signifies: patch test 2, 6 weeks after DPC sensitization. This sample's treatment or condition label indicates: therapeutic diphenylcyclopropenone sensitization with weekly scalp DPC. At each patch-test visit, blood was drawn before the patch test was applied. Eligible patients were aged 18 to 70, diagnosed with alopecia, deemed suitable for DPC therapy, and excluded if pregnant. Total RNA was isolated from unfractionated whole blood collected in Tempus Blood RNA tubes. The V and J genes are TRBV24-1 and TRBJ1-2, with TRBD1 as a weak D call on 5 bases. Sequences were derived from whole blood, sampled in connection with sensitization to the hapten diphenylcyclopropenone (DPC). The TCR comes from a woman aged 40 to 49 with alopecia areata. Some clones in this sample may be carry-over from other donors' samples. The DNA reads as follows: TGTGCCACCAGTGATCAACCGCGACCCGGACTAAGGGGTGGCTACACCTTC. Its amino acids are CATSDQPRPGLRGGYTF.